Below, 10 T cell receptor beta chains from the same sample are listed, as sequenced in a study of T-cell memory formation after mild COVID-19. TCRdb ran MiXCR on the 5' RACE reads and lists one entry per CDR3 protein. In the table there are about 190,000 distinct CDR3 sequences, around 18% of which are singletons. The sequencing sample was made of PBMCs or a T cell subset sorted from them (not recorded which). The receptors stem from an adult woman who had mild COVID-19 (a few samples of this study predate the infection). Cell type and time point are not known.

A word on this clonotype: An end of the junction differs from the germline gene, which may be a read error. The CDR3 loop is CASSQVWSTGAFF. The CDR3 coding sequence is TGTGCCAGCAGCCAAGTCTGGTCCACTGGAGCTTTCTTT. This rearrangement joins TRBV3-1 to TRBJ1-1; D is undetermined. Germline CDR1 LGHDT, CDR2 YNNKEL (reference sequence). CDR3 length equals 13 residues. The variable domain in full, completed from reference TRBV3-1 and TRBJ1-1, reads DTAVSQTPKYLVTQMGNDKSIKCEQNLGHDTMYWYKQDSKKFLKIMFSYNNKELIINETVPNRFSPKSPDKAHLNLHINSLELGDSAVYFCASSQVWSTGAFFGQGTRLTVV.

This clonotype was seen only a few times. The chain joins TRBV5-6 to TRBJ2-7; D unclear. The ends were cut back, 1 base at V and 3 bases at J, with 11 bases in the middle. The CDR3 spans 14 residues. Germline loops: CDR1 SGHDT, CDR2 YYEEEE. The CDR3 region has the DNA TGTGCCAGCAGCTTGCGTTCCGGGTACTACGAGCAGTACTTC. Protein sequence: CASSLRSGYYEQYF.

The chain combines TRBV29-1 with TRBJ2-1; 7 bases fit TRBD1. The ends lost 0 bases at V and 2 bases at J; junction bases unmatched: 19. CDR3 size: 20 residues. Germline assignment: CDR1 SQVTM and CDR2 ANQGSEA. The CDR3 loop reads CSVEDPLRQGAALAYNEQFF. The CDR3 DNA sequence: TGCAGCGTTGAAGATCCCCTCCGACAGGGCGCGGCACTAGCCTACAATGAGCAGTTCTTC.

This chain joins TRBV18 and TRBJ2-5; tentatively, D is TRBD1 (5 bases). CDR3 size: 13 residues. The germline V gene has CDR1 KGHSH and CDR2 LQKENI. Trimming removed 6 bases from V and 5 bases from J, with 13 bases in between. In DNA, the CDR3 is TGTGCCAGCTCTGCAGGGTTAGAGGAGACCCAGTACTTC. Its protein is CASSAGLEETQYF.

In this sample, this clonotype turned up many times. The chain joins TRBV2 to TRBJ2-1; 11 positions agree with TRBD2. Germline CDR1 is SNHLY and CDR2 is FYNNEI. After removal of 4 bases from V and 2 bases from J, the junction contained 10 bases not matched to a gene. CDR3 length equals 18 residues. CDR3 protein: CASSVLSGRAEPYNEQFF. In DNA form, the CDR3 reads TGTGCCAGCAGTGTCCTTAGCGGGAGGGCCGAACCCTACAATGAGCAGTTCTTC.

Here the CDR3 DNA reads TGCAGTGCTAAACCCGGGACAGGGGCAAGACACACTGAAGCTTTCTTT. It specifies CSAKPGTGARHTEAFF. The J gene is TRBJ1-1, the V gene TRBV20-1, with 10 bases lining up with TRBD1. The CDR3 has 16 residues. The trim removed 4 bases at V and 3 bases at J, leaving 11 bases unmatched. The V gene's germline CDR1 is DFQATT and CDR2 SNEGSKA (reference sequence).

On this clonotype itself: One junction end disagrees with the germline gene, perhaps due to a read error. The chain joins TRBV7-2 to TRBJ1-5; 8 bases align to TRBD1. This CDR3 contains 18 residues. Germline CDR1 reads SGHTA; CDR2 reads FQGNSA. The CDR3 loop is CASSFSPLGTGNNQPQHF. The CDR3 DNA follows: TGTGCCAGCAGCTTTTCTCCCTTGGGGACAGGTAATAATCAACCCCAGCATTTT. Full variable domain (remainder filled in from reference TRBV7-2 and TRBJ1-5): GAGVSQSPSNKVTEKGKDVELRCDPISGHTALYWYRQSLGQGLEFLIYFQGNSAPDKSGLPSDRFSAERTGGSVSTLTIQRTQQEDSAVYLCASSFSPLGTGNNQPQHFGDGTRLSIL.

The chain carries TRBV12-5 and TRBJ2-1, with TRBD2 as a possible D gene (5 bases). Germline V CDR1 and CDR2: LGHNT, FRNRAP. Trimming stripped 5 bases from V and 6 bases from J, with 17 bases between. The CDR3 runs to 15 residues. The CDR3 region is CASGASGSGVNEQFF. The CDR3 coding sequence is TGTGCTAGTGGTGCCTCGGGATCGGGTGTCAATGAGCAGTTCTTC. Full variable domain (outside the CDR3, taken from reference TRBV12-5 and TRBJ2-1): DARVTQTPRHKVTEMGQEVTMRCQPILGHNTVFWYRQTMMQGLELLAYFRNRAPLDDSGMPKDRFSAEMPDATLATLKIQPSEPRDSAVYFCASGASGSGVNEQFFGPGTRLTVL.

Ten or more counts support this clonotype. V gene TRBV24-1 combines with J gene TRBJ2-1; D gene uncertain. Deletions cut 7 bases from V and 1 base from J, with 1 base between. The CDR3 has 11 residues. Germline CDR1 reads KGHDR; CDR2 reads SFDVKD. CDR3 protein: CATRSYNEQFF. CDR3 nucleotides: TGTGCCACCAGATCCTACAATGAGCAGTTCTTC.

This clonotype was detected a few times. V is TRBV3-1 and J is TRBJ2-1, with 7 bases lining up with TRBD2. With V trimmed by 4 bases and J by 4 bases, 10 bases remained unmatched. This CDR3 has 16 residues. Germline-derived CDR1 and CDR2 are LGHDT and YNNKEL (reference sequence). CDR3 coding DNA: TGTGCCAGCAGCCCCGGGACTACCGCTTTGTACAATGAGCAGTTCTTC. Protein product: CASSPGTTALYNEQFF.